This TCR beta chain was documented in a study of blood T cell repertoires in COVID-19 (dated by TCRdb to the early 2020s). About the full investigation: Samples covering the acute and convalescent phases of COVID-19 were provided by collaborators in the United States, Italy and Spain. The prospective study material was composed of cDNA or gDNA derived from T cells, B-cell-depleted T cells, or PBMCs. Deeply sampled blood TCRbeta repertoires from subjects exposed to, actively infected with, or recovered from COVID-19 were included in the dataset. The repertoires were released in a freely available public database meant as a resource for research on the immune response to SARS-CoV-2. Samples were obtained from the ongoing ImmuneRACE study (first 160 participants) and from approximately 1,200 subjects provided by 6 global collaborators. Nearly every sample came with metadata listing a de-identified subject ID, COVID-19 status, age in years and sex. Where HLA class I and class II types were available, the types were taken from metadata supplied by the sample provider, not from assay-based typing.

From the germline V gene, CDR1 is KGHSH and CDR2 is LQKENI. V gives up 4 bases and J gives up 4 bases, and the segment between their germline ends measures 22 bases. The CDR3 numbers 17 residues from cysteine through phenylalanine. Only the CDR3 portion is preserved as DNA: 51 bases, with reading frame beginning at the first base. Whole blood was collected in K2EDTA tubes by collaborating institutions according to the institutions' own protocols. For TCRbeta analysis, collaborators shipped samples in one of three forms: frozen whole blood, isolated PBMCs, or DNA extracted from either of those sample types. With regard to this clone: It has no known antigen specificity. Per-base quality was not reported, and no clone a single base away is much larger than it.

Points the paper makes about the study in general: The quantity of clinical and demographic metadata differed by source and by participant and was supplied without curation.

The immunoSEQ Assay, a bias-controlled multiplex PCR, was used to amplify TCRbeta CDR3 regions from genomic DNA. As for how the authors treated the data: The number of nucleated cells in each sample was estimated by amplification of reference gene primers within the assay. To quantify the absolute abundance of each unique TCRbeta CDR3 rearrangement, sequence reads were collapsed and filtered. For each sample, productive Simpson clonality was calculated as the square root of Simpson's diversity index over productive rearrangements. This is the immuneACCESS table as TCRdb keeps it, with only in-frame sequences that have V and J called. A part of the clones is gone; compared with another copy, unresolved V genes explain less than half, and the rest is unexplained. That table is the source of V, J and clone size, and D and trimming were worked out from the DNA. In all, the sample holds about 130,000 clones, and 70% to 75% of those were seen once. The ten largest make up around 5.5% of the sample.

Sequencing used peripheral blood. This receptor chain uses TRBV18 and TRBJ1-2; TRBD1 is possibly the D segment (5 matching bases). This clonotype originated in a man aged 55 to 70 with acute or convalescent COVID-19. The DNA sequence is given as TGTGCCAGCTCACGCTCAGGGTTATTGACTTTTGGCTATGGCTACACCTTC. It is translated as CASSRSGLLTFGYGYTF.